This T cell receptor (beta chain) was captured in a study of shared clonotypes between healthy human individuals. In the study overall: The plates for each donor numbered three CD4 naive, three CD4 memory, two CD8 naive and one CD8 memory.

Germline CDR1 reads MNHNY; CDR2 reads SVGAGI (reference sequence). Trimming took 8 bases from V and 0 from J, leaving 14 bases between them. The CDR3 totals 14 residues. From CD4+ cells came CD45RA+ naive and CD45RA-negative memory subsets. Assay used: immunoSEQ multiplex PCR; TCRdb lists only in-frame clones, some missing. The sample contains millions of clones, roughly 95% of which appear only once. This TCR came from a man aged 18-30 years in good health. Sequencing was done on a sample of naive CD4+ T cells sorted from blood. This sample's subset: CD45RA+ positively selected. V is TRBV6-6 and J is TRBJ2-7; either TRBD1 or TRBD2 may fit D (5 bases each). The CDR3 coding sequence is TGTGCCAGCGCAACCGGGACGGTCTCCTACGAGCAGTACTTC. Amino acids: CASATGTVSYEQYF.